This T cell receptor (beta chain) was retrieved from a study of CD4 T cells in relation to SARS-CoV-2 and coronaviruses. Study-level information: PBMCs were cultured with antigen for roughly 10 days before TCR beta sequencing. Controls used an HIV-1 Nef peptide pool or no peptide. Findings and caveats of the study: This crossreactivity analysis covered spike protein alone, no other viral proteins. SARS-CoV-2-driven expansion was significantly weaker in crossreactive than monoreactive clones.

About this clone itself: Its antigen is undetermined.

Trimming at V came to 5 bases and at J to 9 bases, leaving 10 bases not matched to a gene. CDR3 length equals 15 residues. Germline CDR1 MNHNY, CDR2 SVGAGI (reference sequence). Unexposed donor CD4+ T cells date from about 2011-2018, before the COVID-19 pandemic. Isolation of CD4+ T cells took place after about 10 days in culture. The method was immunoSEQ multiplex PCR; TCRdb's version includes in-frame clones alone and lacks a portion of them. The sample holds 25,000 or so clones, about four fifths seen once. Sequencing was done on a sample of CD4+ T cells from PBMCs, cultured in vitro. This rearrangement joins TRBV6-6 to TRBJ1-6; 7 bases align to TRBD1. The receptor was derived from a human donor in good health. The CDR3 reads CASSHTTGYFSPLHF. The CDR3 DNA reads as TGTGCCAGCAGTCATACGACAGGGTACTTTTCACCCCTCCACTTT.